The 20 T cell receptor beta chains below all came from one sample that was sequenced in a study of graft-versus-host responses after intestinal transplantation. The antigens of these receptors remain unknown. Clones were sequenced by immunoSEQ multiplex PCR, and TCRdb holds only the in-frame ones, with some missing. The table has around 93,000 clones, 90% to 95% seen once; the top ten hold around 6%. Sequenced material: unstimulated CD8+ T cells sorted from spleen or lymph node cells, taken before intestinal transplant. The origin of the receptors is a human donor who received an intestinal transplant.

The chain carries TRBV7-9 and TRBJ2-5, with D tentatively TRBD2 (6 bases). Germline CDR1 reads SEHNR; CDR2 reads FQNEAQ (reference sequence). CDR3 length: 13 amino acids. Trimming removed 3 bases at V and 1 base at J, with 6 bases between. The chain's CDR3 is CASSLGGQETQYF. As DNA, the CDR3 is TGTGCCAGCAGCTTGGGAGGCCAAGAGACCCAGTACTTC.

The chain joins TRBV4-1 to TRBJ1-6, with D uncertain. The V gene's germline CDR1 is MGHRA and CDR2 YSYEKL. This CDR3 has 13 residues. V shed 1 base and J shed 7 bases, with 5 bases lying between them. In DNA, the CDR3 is TGCGCCAGCAGCCAAGGGACCAATTCACCCCTCCACTTT. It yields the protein CASSQGTNSPLHF.

The CDR3 reads CASRAYSGPFYEQYF. CDR3 sequence (DNA): TGTGCCAGCAGGGCATATAGCGGACCTTTCTACGAGCAGTACTTC. The chain employs TRBV6-1 and TRBJ2-7, with D perhaps TRBD2 (6 bases). This CDR3 region has 15 residues. Trimming cost V 6 bases and J 3 bases, with 18 bases left between them. Germline values: CDR1 MNHNS, CDR2 SASEGT.

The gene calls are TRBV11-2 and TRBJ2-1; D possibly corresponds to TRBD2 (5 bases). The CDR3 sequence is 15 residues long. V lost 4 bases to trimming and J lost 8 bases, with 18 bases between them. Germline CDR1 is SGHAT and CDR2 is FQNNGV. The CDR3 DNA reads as TGTGCCAGCAGCTCCCCCGGGTCGGGAAGGGATGAGCAGTTCTTC. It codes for CASSSPGSGRDEQFF.

CDR3 sequence reads: CASSQAPGGAQQYF. Here the CDR3 DNA reads TGCGCCAGCAGCCAAGCCCCGGGGGGCGCGCAGCAGTACTTC. The V gene is TRBV4-1, the J gene TRBJ2-7; D is possibly TRBD2 (7 bases). The CDR3 totals 14 residues. The germline V gene encodes CDR1 MGHRA and CDR2 YSYEKL. V was trimmed by 1 base and J by 8 bases, leaving 15 bases between them.

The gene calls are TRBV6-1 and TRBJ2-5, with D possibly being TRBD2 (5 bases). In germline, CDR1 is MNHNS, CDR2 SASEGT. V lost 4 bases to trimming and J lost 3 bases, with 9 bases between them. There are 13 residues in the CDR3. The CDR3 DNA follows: TGTGCCAGCAGTGGGTCACTAGAAGAGACCCAGTACTTC. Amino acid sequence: CASSGSLEETQYF.

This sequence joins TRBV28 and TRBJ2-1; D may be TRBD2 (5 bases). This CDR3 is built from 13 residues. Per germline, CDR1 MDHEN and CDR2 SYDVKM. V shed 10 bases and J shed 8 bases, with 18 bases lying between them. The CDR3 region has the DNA TGTGCCACAGCAATTGGGAGTATCTATGAGCAGTTCTTC. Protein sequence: CATAIGSIYEQFF.

The DNA of the CDR3 is TGCGCCAGCAGCCAAGGGCAAGGGGGCAACACTGAAGCTTTCTTT. Translated: CASSQGQGGNTEAFF. The V and J genes are TRBV4-1 and TRBJ1-1, with 7 bases matching TRBD1. V was clipped by 1 base and J by 2 bases; unmatched bases: 4. The CDR3 sequence is 15 residues long. CDR1 is MGHRA and CDR2 is YSYEKL in the germline V gene.

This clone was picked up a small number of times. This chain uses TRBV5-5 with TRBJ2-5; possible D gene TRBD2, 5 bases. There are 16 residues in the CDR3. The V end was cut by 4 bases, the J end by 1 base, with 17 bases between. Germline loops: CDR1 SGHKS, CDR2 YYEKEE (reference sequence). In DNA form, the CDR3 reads TGTGCCAGCAGCCTGAAGATCGTAGGGAGCCAAGAGACCCAGTACTTC. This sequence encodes CASSLKIVGSQETQYF.

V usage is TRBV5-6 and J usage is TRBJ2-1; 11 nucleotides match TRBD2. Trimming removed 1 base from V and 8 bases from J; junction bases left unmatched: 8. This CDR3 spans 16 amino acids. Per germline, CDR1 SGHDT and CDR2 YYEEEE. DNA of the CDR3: TGTGCCAGCAGCTTGTCTATAGCGGGAGGGCCGGATGAGCAGTTCTTC. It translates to CASSLSIAGGPDEQFF.

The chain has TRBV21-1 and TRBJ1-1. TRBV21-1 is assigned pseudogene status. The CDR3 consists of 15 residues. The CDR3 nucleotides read TGTGCCAGCAGCAAAGATTCATTCACGGCGACTGAAGCTTTCTTT. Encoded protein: CASSKDSFTATEAFF.

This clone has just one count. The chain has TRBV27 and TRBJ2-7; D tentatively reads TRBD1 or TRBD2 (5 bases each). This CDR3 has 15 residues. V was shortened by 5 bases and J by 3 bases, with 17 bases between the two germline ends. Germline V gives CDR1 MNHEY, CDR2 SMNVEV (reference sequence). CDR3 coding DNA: TGTGCCAGCAGTAGGGTCGTGACAGCGGTCTACGAGCAGTACTTC. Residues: CASSRVVTAVYEQYF.

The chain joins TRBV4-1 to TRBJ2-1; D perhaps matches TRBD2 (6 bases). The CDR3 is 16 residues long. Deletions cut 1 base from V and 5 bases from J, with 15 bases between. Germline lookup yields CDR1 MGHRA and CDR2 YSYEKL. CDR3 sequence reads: CASSQAPGVGDNEQFF. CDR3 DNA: TGCGCCAGCAGCCAAGCCCCGGGGGTAGGGGACAATGAGCAGTTCTTC.

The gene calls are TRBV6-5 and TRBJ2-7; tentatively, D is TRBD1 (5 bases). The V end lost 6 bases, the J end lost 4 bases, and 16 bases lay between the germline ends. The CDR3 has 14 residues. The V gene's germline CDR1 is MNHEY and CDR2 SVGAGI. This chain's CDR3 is CASSPTDHLYEQYF. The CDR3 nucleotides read TGTGCCAGCAGCCCGACAGACCATCTATACGAGCAGTACTTC.

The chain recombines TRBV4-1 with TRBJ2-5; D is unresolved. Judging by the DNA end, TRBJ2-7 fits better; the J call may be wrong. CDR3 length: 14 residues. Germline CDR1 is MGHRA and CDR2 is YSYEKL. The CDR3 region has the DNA TGCGCCAGCAGCCAAGATGGATTGGCTCCCGAGCAGTACTTC. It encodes CASSQDGLAPEQYF.

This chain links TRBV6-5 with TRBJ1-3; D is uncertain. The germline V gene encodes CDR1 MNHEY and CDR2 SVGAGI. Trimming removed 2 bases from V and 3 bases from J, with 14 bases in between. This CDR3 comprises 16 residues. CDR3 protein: CASSYHRGSGGNTIYF. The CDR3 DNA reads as TGTGCCAGCAGTTACCATAGAGGGTCGGGTGGAAACACCATATATTTT.

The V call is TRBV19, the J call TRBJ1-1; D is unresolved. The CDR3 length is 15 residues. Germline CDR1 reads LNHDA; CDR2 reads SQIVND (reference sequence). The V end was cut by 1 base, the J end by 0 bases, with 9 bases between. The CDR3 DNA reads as TGTGCCAGTAGTATAGCGGCCAGATTGAACACTGAAGCTTTCTTT. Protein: CASSIAARLNTEAFF.

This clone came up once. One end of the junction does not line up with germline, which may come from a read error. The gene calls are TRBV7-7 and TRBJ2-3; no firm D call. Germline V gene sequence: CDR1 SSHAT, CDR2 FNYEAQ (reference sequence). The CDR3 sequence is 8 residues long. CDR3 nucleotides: TGTGCCAGCAGCTGGCGACATTTT. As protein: CASSWRHF.

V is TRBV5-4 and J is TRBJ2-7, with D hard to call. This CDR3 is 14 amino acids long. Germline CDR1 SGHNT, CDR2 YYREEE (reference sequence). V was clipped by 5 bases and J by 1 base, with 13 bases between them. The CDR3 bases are TGTGCCAGCAGTAACAACGAGGATTCCTACGAGCAGTACTTC. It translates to CASSNNEDSYEQYF. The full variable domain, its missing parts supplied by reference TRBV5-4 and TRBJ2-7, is ETGVTQSPTHLIKTRGQQVTLRCSSQSGHNTVSWYQQALGQGPQFIFQYYREEENGRGNFPPRFSGLQFPNYSSELNVNALELDDSALYLCASSNNEDSYEQYFGPGTRLTVT.

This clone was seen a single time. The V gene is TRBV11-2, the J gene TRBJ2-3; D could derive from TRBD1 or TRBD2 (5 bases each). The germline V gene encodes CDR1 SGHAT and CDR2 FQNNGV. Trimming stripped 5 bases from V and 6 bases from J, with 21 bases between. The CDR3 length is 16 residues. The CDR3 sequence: CASSPETGRNWDTQYF. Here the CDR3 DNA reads TGTGCCAGCAGCCCCGAAACGGGACGAAACTGGGATACGCAGTATTTT.